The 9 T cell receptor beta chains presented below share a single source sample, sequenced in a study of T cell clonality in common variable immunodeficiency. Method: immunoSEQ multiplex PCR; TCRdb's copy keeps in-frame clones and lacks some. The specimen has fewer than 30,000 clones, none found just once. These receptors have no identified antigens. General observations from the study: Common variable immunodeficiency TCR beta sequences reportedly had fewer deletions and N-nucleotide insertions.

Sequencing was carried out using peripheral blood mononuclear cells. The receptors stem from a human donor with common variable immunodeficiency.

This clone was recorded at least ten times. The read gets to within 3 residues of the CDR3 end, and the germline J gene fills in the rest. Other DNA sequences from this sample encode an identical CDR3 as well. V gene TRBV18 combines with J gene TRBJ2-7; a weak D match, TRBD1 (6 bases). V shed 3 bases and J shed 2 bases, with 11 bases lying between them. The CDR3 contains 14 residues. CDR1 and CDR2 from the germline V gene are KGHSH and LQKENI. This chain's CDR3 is CASSPTGRAYEQYF. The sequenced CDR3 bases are TGTGCCAGCTCACCGACAGGTAGGGCCTACGAG.

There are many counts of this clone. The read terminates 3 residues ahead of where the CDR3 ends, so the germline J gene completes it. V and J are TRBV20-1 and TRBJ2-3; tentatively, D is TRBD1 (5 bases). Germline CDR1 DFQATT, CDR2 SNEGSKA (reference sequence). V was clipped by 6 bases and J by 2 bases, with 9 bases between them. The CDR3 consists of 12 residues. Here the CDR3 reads CSAGPLTDTQYF. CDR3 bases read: TGCAGTGCGGGGCCCCTCACAGATACG.

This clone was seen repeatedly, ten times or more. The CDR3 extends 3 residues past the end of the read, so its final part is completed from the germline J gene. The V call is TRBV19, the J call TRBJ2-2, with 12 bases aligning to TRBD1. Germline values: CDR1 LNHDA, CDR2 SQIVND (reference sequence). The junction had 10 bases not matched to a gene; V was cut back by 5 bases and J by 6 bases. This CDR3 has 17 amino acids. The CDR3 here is CASSQGQGARIAGELFF. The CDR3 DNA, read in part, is TGTGCCAGTAGTCAGGGACAGGGGGCCCGCATCGCCGGGGAG.

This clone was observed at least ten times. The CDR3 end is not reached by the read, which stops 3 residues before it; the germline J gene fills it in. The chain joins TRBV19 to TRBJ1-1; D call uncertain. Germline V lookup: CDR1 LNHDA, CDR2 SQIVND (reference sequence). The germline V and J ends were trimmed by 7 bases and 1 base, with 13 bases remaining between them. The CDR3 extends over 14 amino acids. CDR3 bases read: TGTGCCAGTACCGACCTAGGTACGAACACTGAA. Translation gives CASTDLGTNTE. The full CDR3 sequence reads CASTDLGTNTEAFF.

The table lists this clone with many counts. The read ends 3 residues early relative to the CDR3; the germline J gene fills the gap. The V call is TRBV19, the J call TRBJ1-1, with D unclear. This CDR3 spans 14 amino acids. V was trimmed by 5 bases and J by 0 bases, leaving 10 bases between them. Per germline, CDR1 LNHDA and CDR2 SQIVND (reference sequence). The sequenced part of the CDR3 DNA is TGTGCCAGTAGTGAGAGGTTGATGAACACTGAA. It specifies CASSERLMNTE. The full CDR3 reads CASSERLMNTEAFF.

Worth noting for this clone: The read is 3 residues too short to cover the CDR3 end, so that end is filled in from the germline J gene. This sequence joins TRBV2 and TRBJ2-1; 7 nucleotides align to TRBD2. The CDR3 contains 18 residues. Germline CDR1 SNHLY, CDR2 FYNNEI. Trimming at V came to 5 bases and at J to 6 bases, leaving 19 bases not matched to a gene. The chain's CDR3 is CASSRDYHNLVPGNEQFF. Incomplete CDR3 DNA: TGTGCCAGCAGTCGGGACTACCACAATCTGGTGCCGGGCAATGAG.

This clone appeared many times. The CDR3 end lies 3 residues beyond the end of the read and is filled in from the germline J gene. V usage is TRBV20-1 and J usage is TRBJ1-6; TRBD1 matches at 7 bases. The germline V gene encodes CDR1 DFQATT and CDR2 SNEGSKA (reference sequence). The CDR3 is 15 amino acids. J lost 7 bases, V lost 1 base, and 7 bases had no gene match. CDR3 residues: CSARGRQGGNSPLHF. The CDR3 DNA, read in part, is TGCAGTGCTAGAGGGCGACAGGGAGGGAATTCACCC.

CDR3 protein: CASSNRASLDEQYF. Incomplete CDR3 DNA: TGCGCCAGCAGTAATCGTGCTAGTTTGGACGAG. This sequence joins TRBV23-1 and TRBJ2-7; D is uncertain. The sequenced fragment ends 3 residues before the CDR3 boundary, so the rest is inferred from the germline J gene. TRBV23-1 qualifies as an ORF whose function is uncertain. The CDR3 extends over 14 amino acids. Trimming removed 5 bases from V and 5 bases from J, with 16 bases in between.

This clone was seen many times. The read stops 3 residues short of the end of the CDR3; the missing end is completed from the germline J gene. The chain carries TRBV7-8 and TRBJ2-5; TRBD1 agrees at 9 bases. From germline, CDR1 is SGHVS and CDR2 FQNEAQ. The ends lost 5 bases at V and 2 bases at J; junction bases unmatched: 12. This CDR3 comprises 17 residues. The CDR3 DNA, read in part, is TGTGCCAGCAGCAGAGCCCCCGGGACAGGGCTGCAAGAGACC. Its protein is CASSRAPGTGLQET. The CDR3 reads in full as CASSRAPGTGLQETQYF.